This T cell receptor (beta chain) was identified during a study of a mutant IDH1 vaccine in newly diagnosed glioma. Study as a whole: Radiotherapy, temozolomide, or both had been given previously, and both were given to most.

This sample's time point: week 47, end of study. Every vaccination contained 300 ug of the mutant IDH1 20-mer peptide and was paired with topical imiquimod. As for this clone: Its antigen is still unknown.

The table came from immunoSEQ multiplex PCR; TCRdb's copy has only in-frame clones and leaves some out. The table records 8,500 to 14,000 clones, around 81% of them present only once. CDR1 is MGHRA, CDR2 YSYEKL, per germline. The CDR3 runs to 16 residues. Trimming removed 0 bases from V and 6 bases from J, with 16 bases in between. Sequencing was performed on PBMCs, taken from a glioma patient whose treatment included an IDH1 peptide vaccine. This clonotype was obtained from a young man with glioma. The chain uses TRBV4-1 and TRBJ2-3; D possibly uses TRBD1 or TRBD2 (6 bases each). Here the CDR3 DNA reads TGCGCCAGCAGCCAAGAAAATTTTCTAGGGGGGGATACGCAGTATTTT. It yields the protein CASSQENFLGGDTQYF.